The 4 T cell receptor beta chains given below trace back to one sample, sequenced in a study of shared clonotypes between healthy human individuals. The repertoire was sequenced with immunoSEQ multiplex PCR; TCRdb's copy has only in-frame clones and lacks some. The sample yields a few million clones, 90% to 95% seen once. Sequencing was carried out using naive CD4+ T cells sorted from blood. Indicated subset: CD45RA+ positively selected. These receptors were taken from a young man in good health.

This chain joins TRBV7-2 and TRBJ2-7, with 10 bases identical to TRBD2. The germline V gene encodes CDR1 SGHTA and CDR2 FQGNSA. The CDR3 runs to 15 residues. After removal of 5 bases from V and 5 bases from J, the junction contained 9 bases not matched to a gene. The CDR3 DNA reads TGTGCCAGCAGCCCTTACAGCGGGAGGGTAAACGAGCAGTACTTC. Its protein product is CASSPYSGRVNEQYF.

V is TRBV7-2 and J is TRBJ2-7; either TRBD1 or TRBD2 may fit D (6 bases each). The CDR3 runs to 14 residues. Germline CDR1 reads SGHTA; CDR2 reads FQGNSA. V lost 5 bases, J lost 2 bases, and 13 bases lay in between. The CDR3 is CASSTNGGPYEQYF. DNA for the CDR3: TGTGCCAGCAGCACGAATGGGGGGCCCTACGAGCAGTACTTC.

This chain uses TRBV19 with TRBJ2-7; 8 bases line up with TRBD1. V shed 10 bases, J shed 3 bases, and the junction held 8 bases outside the gene matches. The CDR3 spans 13 residues. Germline V gene data show CDR1 as LNHDA and CDR2 as SQIVND (reference sequence). Here the CDR3 reads CAITGQASYEQYF. CDR3 bases: TGTGCCATCACGGGACAGGCGAGCTACGAGCAGTACTTC.

V is TRBV7-2 and J is TRBJ1-2; D may be TRBD1 (5 bases). Trimming removed 1 base from V and 4 bases from J, with 13 bases in between. Germline V lookup: CDR1 SGHTA, CDR2 FQGNSA. The CDR3 length is 15 residues. For the CDR3, the DNA is TGTGCCAGCAGCTTAGTAACAGGAACCAGCTATGGCTACACCTTC. Protein: CASSLVTGTSYGYTF.